The rows below give T cell receptor beta chains drawn from one sample of a study of control samples from healthy donors and cancer patients. Profiling relied on immunoSEQ multiplex PCR, and the TCRdb table lists in-frame clones only, not all of them. This sample yields about 20,000 clones, of which approximately 88% are seen a single time; 25% to 40% belongs to the top ten. Sequenced input: PBMCs. These receptor sequences come from a man in his 60s with head and neck cancer. Each CDR3 is given with its conserved first and last residue. D genes are given only for firm matches. Expanded clones are given a class, and other clones once, few, many or no size at all.

j_call	clone_size	v_call	cdr3_length	d_call	cdr3_aa	cdr3_nt
TRBJ2-2	.	TRBV6-1	17	TRBD2	CASSGTSGGIRTGELFF	TGTGCCAGCAGTGGGACTAGCGGGGGGATCAGAACCGGGGAGCTGTTTTTT
TRBJ1-3	few	TRBV9	12	.	CASSAIGNTIYF	TGTGCCAGCAGCGCGATAGGAAACACCATATATTTT
TRBJ2-7	.	TRBV7-2	17	TRBD1	CASSLGLGTGPSYEQYF	TGTGCCAGCAGCTTAGGTCTGGGGACAGGGCCCTCCTACGAGCAGTACTTC
TRBJ2-7	few	TRBV27	16	.	CASSLSPQGLWDEQYF	TGTGCCAGCAGTTTATCCCCACAGGGCCTTTGGGACGAGCAGTACTTC
TRBJ2-3	.	TRBV9	13	.	CASSVAVFDTQYF	TGTGCCAGCAGCGTAGCCGTTTTTGATACGCAGTATTTT
TRBJ2-2	.	TRBV29-1	14	.	CSVTLVGNTGELFF	TGCAGCGTTACTCTAGTCGGGAACACCGGGGAGCTGTTTTTT
TRBJ1-4	.	TRBV28	16	.	CASSLMANGLNEKLFF	TGTGCCAGCAGTTTAATGGCGAATGGCCTTAATGAAAAACTGTTTTTT
TRBJ2-7	.	TRBV3-1/TRBV3-2	13	.	CASSHRGAYEQYF	TGTGCCAGCAGCCACAGGGGGGCCTACGAGCAGTACTTC
TRBJ1-2	.	TRBV28	13	TRBD1	CAGSGGQGSGYTF	TGTGCCGGCTCGGGTGGACAGGGGAGCGGCTACACCTTC
TRBJ1-2	.	TRBV9	15	.	CASSVVSQAYYGYTF	TGTGCCAGCAGCGTAGTTTCACAGGCGTACTATGGCTACACCTTC
TRBJ2-3	.	TRBV3-1/TRBV3-2	17	.	CASSQDPTSLGTDTQYF	TGTGCCAGCAGCCAAGACCCTACTAGTTTGGGCACAGATACGCAGTATTTT
TRBJ2-7	.	TRBV7-9	14	.	CASSYRGLTGEQYF	TGTGCCAGCAGCTACCGGGGCTTGACGGGGGAGCAGTACTTC
TRBJ1-2	medium-sized	TRBV3-1/TRBV3-2	14	.	CASSQHQGPLSYTF	TGTGCCAGCAGCCAACACCAGGGACCGCTAAGCTACACCTTC
TRBJ2-2	.	TRBV27	15	TRBD1	CASSRGRQGSGELFF	TGTGCCAGCAGTAGAGGGAGACAGGGGTCCGGGGAGCTGTTTTTT
TRBJ2-7	once	TRBV11-2	18	TRBD1	CASSLDPVGQGFSYEQYF	TGTGCCAGCAGCTTAGATCCCGTGGGACAGGGATTCTCCTACGAGCAGTACTTC
TRBJ2-3	.	TRBV18	14	TRBD1	CASSPNTGGDTQYF	TGTGCCAGCTCACCTAATACAGGGGGAGATACGCAGTATTTT
TRBJ2-1	.	TRBV12-5	16	.	CASGLVRGAGGNEQFF	TGTGCTAGTGGTTTGGTACGCGGGGCCGGCGGGAATGAGCAGTTCTTC
TRBJ1-2	.	TRBV27	13	.	CASSSQSFYGYTF	TGTGCCAGCAGTTCGCAGTCGTTTTATGGCTACACCTTC
TRBJ2-5	.	TRBV12-3/TRBV12-4	13	.	CASSLTQVETQYF	TGTGCCAGCAGTTTAACACAGGTAGAGACCCAGTACTTC
TRBJ2-2	.	TRBV24-1	15	TRBD1	CATSRTGGGTGELFF	TGTGCCACATCCCGGACAGGCGGTGGAACCGGGGAGCTGTTTTTT
TRBJ2-5	few	TRBV7-7	14	.	CASSPPGPGETQYF	TGTGCCAGCAGCCCCCCGGGACCCGGAGAGACCCAGTACTTC
TRBJ1-2	.	TRBV18	14	.	CASSRDGKGYGYTF	TGTGCCAGCTCACGGGATGGGAAGGGCTACGGCTACACCTTC
TRBJ2-2	.	TRBV5-1	13	.	CASSFIGGGELFF	TGCGCCAGCAGCTTCATAGGCGGCGGGGAGCTGTTTTTT